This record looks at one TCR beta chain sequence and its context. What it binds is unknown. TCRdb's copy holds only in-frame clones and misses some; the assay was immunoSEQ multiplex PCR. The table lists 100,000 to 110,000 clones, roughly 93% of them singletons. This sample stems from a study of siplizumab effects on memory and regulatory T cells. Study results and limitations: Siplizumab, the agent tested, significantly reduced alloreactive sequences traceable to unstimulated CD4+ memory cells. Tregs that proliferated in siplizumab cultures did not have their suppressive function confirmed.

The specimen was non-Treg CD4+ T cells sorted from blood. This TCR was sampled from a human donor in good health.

The CDR3 loop reads CAISYKNGEQFF. The CDR3 coding sequence is TGTGCCATCAGTTATAAGAATGGTGAGCAGTTCTTC. The chain joins TRBV10-3 to TRBJ2-1, with D unresolved. The V gene's germline CDR1 is ENHRY and CDR2 SYGVKD. Trimming took 5 bases from V and 9 from J, leaving 11 bases between them. CDR3 size: 12 residues.